This T cell receptor (beta chain) was sequenced for a study of beta chain features in type 1 diabetes. Turning to the study itself: In all, about 100,000,000 sorted cells from all samples were analyzed.

Study results and limitations: Sequencing of cDNA might inflate the share of cells that strongly express TCR.

The isolated RNA, all of it, was reverse transcribed, so expressed TCRB transcripts were what got sequenced. Profiling relied on immunoSEQ multiplex PCR, and the TCRdb table lists in-frame clones only, not all of them. The sample consists of around 300,000 clones, about 7.8% of them appearing once. Sorted populations all had greater than 95% purity. Turning to this clone: What it binds is not known.

The germline gives CDR1 SGHVS, CDR2 FNYEAQ. V lost 5 bases, J lost 4 bases, and 12 bases lay in between. This CDR3 comprises 14 residues. The clonotype comes from a woman aged 18 to 35 in good health. The sample consisted of central memory CD4+ T cells from blood. The genes are TRBV7-6 and TRBJ2-1; D uncertain. This chain's CDR3 is CASSPEKGYNEQFF. The CDR3 nucleotides read TGTGCCAGCAGCCCTGAAAAGGGATACAATGAGCAGTTCTTC.